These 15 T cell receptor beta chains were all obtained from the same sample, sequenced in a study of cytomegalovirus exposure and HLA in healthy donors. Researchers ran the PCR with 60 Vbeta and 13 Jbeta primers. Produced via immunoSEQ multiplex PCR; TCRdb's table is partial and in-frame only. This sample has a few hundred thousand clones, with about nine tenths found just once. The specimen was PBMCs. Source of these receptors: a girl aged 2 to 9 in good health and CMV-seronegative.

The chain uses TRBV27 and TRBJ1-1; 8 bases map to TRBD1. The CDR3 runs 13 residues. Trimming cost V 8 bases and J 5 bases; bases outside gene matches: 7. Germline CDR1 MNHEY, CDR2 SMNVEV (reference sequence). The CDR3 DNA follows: TGTGCCAGCCATGACAGGGGATGGACTGAAGCTTTCTTT. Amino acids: CASHDRGWTEAFF.

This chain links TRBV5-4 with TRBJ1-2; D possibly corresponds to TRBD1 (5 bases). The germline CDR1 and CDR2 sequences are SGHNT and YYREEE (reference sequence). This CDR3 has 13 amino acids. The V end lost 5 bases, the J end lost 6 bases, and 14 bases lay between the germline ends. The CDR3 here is CASRPGTGDGYTF. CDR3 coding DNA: TGTGCCAGCAGACCCGGGACTGGGGATGGCTACACCTTC.

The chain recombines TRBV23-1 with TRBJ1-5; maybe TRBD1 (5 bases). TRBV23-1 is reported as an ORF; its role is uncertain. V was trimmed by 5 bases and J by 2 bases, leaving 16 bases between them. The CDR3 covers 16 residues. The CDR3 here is CASSTAQGFGNQPQHF. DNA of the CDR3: TGCGCCAGCAGTACTGCCCAGGGATTCGGCAATCAGCCCCAGCATTTT.

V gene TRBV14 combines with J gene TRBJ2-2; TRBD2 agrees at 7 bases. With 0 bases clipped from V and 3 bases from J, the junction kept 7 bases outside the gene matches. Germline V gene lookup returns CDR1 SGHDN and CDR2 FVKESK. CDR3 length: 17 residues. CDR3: CASSQDVRGGYTGELFF. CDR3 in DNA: TGTGCCAGCAGCCAAGATGTGCGCGGGGGTTACACCGGGGAGCTGTTTTTT.

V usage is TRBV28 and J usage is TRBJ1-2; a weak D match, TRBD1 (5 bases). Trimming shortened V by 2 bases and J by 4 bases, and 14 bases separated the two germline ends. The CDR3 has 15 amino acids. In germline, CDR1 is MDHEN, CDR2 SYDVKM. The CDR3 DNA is TGTGCCAGCAGTTTAGTAGGAGGGGTGGGCTATGGCTACACCTTC. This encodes CASSLVGGVGYGYTF.

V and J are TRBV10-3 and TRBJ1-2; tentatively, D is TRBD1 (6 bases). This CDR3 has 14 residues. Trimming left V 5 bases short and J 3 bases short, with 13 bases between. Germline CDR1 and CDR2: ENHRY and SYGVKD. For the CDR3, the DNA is TGTGCCATCAGTCAGAGGGGGTTCGACTATGGCTACACCTTC. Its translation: CAISQRGFDYGYTF.

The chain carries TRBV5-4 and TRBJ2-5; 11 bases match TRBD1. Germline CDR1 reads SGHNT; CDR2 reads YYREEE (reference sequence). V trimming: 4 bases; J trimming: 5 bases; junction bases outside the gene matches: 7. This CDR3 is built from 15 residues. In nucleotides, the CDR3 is TGTGCCAGCAGCGTGGGACAGGGGGTATGGGAGACCCAGTACTTC. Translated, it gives CASSVGQGVWETQYF.

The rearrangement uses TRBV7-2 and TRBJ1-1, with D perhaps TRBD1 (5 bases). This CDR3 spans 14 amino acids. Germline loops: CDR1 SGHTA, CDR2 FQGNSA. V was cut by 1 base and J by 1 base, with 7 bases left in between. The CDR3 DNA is TGTGCCAGCAGCTTAGGGGGGGGGAACACTGAAGCTTTCTTT. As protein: CASSLGGGNTEAFF.

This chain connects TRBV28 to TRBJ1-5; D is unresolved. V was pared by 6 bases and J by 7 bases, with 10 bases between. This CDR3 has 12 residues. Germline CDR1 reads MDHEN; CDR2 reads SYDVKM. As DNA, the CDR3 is TGTGCCAGCAGCATAATCCGGCAGCCCCAGCATTTT. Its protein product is CASSIIRQPQHF. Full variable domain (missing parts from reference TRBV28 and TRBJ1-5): DVKVTQSSRYLVKRTGEKVFLECVQDMDHENMFWYRQDPGLGLRLIYFSYDVKMKEKGDIPEGYSVSREKKERFSLILESASTNQTSMYLCASSIIRQPQHFGDGTRLSIL.

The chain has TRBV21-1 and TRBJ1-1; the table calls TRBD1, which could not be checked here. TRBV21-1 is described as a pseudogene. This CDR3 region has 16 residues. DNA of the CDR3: TGTGCCAGCAGCAAAGCGCAGGGCAGGGGGTATCCTGAAGCTTTCTTT. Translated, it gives CASSKAQGRGYPEAFF.

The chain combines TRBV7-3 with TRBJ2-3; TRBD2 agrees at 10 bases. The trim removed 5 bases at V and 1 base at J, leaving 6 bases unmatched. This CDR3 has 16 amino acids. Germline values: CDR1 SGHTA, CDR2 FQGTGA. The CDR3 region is CASSISGGKGTDTQYF. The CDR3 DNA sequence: TGTGCCAGCAGCATTAGCGGGGGGAAGGGCACAGATACGCAGTATTTT.

This CDR3 reads CASSSPGRANVLTF. DNA for the CDR3: TGTGCCAGCAGTTCCCCGGGGAGGGCCAACGTCCTGACTTTC. The chain carries TRBV6-5 and TRBJ2-6, with a weak D call TRBD2 (5 bases). Trimming removed 4 bases at V and 5 bases at J, with 9 bases between. The V gene's germline CDR1 is MNHEY and CDR2 SVGAGI. There are 14 residues in the CDR3.

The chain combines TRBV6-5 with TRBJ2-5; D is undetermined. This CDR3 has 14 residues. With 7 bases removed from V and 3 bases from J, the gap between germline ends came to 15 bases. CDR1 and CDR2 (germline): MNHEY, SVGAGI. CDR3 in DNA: TGTGCCAGCATGAGTGGGCAGAAAAAAGAGACCCAGTACTTC. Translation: CASMSGQKKETQYF.

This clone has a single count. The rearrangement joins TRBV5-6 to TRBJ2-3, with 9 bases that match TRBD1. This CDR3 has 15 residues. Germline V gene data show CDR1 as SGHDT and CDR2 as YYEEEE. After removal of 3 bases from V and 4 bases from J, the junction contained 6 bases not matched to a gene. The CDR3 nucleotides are TGTGCCAGCAGCTCCCCGGGACAGGGAGCAGATACGCAGTATTTT. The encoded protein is CASSSPGQGADTQYF.

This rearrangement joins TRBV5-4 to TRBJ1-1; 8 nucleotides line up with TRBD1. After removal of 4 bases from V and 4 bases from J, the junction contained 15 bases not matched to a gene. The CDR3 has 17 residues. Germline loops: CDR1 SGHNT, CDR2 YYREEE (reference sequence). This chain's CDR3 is CASSPTPRGQGVTEAFF. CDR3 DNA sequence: TGTGCCAGCAGCCCCACCCCCAGGGGGCAAGGGGTCACTGAAGCTTTCTTT.